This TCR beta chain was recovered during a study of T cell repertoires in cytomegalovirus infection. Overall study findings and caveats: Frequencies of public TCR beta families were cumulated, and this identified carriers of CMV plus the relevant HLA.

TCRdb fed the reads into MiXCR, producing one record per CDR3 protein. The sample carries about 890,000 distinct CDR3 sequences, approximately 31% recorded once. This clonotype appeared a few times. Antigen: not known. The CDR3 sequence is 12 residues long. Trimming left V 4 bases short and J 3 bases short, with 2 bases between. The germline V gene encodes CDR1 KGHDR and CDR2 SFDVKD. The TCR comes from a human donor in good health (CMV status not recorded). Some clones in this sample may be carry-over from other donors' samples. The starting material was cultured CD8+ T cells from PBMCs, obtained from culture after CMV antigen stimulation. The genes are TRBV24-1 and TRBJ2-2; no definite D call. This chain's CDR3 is CATSDYTGELFF. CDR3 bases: TGTGCCACCAGTGACTACACCGGGGAGCTGTTTTTT.